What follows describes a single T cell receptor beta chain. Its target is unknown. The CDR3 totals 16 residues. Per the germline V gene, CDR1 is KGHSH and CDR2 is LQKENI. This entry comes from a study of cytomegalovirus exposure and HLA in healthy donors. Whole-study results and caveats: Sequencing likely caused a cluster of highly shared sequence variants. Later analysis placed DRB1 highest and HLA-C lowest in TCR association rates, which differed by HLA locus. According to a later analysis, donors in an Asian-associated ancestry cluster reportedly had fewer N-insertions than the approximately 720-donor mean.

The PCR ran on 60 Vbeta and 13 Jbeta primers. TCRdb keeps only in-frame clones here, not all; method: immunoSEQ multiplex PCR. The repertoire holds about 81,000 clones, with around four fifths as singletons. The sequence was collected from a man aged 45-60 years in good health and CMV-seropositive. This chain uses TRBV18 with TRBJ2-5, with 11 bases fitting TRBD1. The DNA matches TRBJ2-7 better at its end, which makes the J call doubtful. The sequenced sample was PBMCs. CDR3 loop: CASSPRAGQGVHEQYF. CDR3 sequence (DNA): TGTGCCAGCTCACCACGGGCGGGACAGGGGGTTCACGAGCAGTACTTC.